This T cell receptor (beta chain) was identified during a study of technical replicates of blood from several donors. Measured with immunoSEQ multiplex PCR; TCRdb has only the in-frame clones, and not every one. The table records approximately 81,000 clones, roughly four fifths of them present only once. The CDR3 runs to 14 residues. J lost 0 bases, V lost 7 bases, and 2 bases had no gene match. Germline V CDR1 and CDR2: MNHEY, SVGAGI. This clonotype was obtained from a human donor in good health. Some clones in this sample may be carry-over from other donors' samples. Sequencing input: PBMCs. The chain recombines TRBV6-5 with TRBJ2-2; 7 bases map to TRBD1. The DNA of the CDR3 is TGTGCCAGCATGGGACAGTCGAACACCGGGGAGCTGTTTTTT. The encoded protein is CASMGQSNTGELFF.